This T cell receptor beta chain was identified during a study of T cell changes during pregnancy in multiple sclerosis. V shed 5 bases and J shed 1 base, with 15 bases lying between them. Germline CDR1 reads SEHNR; CDR2 reads FQNEAQ (reference sequence). CDR3 length equals 17 residues. Generated by immunoSEQ multiplex PCR, the TCRdb table keeps only in-frame clones and is missing some. There are about 69,000 clones in the sample; about nine tenths occur only once, and 1.4% lies in the top ten. This rearrangement joins TRBV7-9 to TRBJ2-6; weak D call: TRBD1 (5 bases). Sequenced here: peripheral blood, sampled in the third trimester of pregnancy. This TCR was recovered from a female donor with multiple sclerosis, enrolled in a pregnancy study. CDR3: CASSRDSSSSGANVLTF. The CDR3 nucleotides are TGTGCCAGCAGCCGCGACAGCAGCTCATCTGGGGCCAACGTCCTGACTTTC.